The 27 T cell receptor beta chains given below trace back to one sample, sequenced in a study of cytomegalovirus exposure and HLA in healthy donors. The PCR employed 60 Vbeta primers together with 13 Jbeta primers. Measured with immunoSEQ multiplex PCR; TCRdb has only the in-frame clones, and not every one. This sample carries 55,000 to 70,000 clones, about nine tenths of them seen once, and the ten largest clones take roughly 2%. Sequencing was done on a sample of PBMCs. The source is a woman in her thirties in good health and CMV-seronegative.

The chain carries TRBV5-4 and TRBJ2-7; D is unresolved. The V gene lost 3 bases and the J gene lost 0 bases, with 13 bases spanning the gap. Germline V lookup: CDR1 SGHNT, CDR2 YYREEE (reference sequence). The CDR3 covers 15 residues. CDR3: CASSSYGASSYEQYF. The CDR3 DNA follows: TGTGCCAGCAGCTCTTACGGAGCGAGCTCCTACGAGCAGTACTTC.

The J gene is TRBJ2-3, the V gene TRBV5-4, with D perhaps TRBD1 (5 bases). Germline assignment: CDR1 SGHNT and CDR2 YYREEE (reference sequence). The germline V and J ends were trimmed by 0 bases and 5 bases, with 13 bases remaining between them. CDR3 length equals 15 residues. The CDR3 loop reads CASSLGGRPLDTQYF. CDR3 nucleotide sequence: TGTGCCAGCAGCTTGGGGGGCCGGCCACTAGATACGCAGTATTTT.

A remark on this clone: The identical CDR3 is also encoded by other nucleotide sequences in the sample. This chain connects TRBV7-9 to TRBJ1-3, with D possibly matching TRBD1 (5 bases). Per germline, CDR1 SEHNR and CDR2 FQNEAQ (reference sequence). This CDR3 contains 14 residues. The V end lost 3 bases, the J end lost 0 bases, and 6 bases lay between the germline ends. The CDR3 is CASSFQGSGNTIYF. CDR3 bases: TGTGCCAGCAGCTTCCAGGGCTCTGGAAACACCATATATTTT. Variable domain in full (rest from reference TRBV7-9 and TRBJ1-3): DTGVSQNPRHKITKRGQNVTFRCDPISEHNRLYWYRQTLGQGPEFLTYFQNEAQLEKSRLLSDRFSAERPKGSFSTLEIQRTEQGDSAMYLCASSFQGSGNTIYFGEGSWLTVV.

The chain joins TRBV4-2 to TRBJ2-5, with 8 bases lining up with TRBD2. The J call is uncertain, as TRBJ2-7 better fits the DNA end. CDR3 length: 17 residues. The germline CDR1 and CDR2 sequences are LGHNA and YNFKEQ. The CDR3 sequence: CASSRATPGLVPYEQYF. CDR3 in DNA: TGTGCCAGCAGCCGCGCCACGCCGGGACTAGTTCCCTACGAGCAGTACTTC.

This clone has just one count. The gene calls are TRBV7-8 and TRBJ2-1, with unresolved D. With 1 base removed from V and 2 bases from J, the gap between germline ends came to 9 bases. The CDR3 runs 15 residues. CDR1 is SGHVS, CDR2 FQNEAQ, per germline. CDR3 nucleotide sequence: TGTGCCAGCAGCTTAGGCCCTATTACCTACAATGAGCAGTTCTTC. Encoded protein: CASSLGPITYNEQFF.

The V call is TRBV19, the J call TRBJ2-2, with 8 bases matching TRBD1. CDR3 size: 15 residues. From germline, CDR1 is LNHDA and CDR2 SQIVND (reference sequence). J lost 6 bases, V lost 6 bases, and 9 bases had no gene match. CDR3 sequence: CASRQLTGESGELFF. The CDR3 DNA reads TGTGCCAGTAGACAACTGACAGGGGAGTCCGGGGAGCTGTTTTTT.

The chain employs TRBV4-1 and TRBJ2-5; D perhaps matches TRBD1 (5 bases). CDR3 length equals 14 residues. With 0 bases removed from V and 4 bases from J, the gap between germline ends came to 9 bases. Germline CDR1 MGHRA, CDR2 YSYEKL. CDR3 loop: CASSQDAGIETQYF. The CDR3, as DNA: TGCGCCAGCAGCCAAGACGCAGGGATAGAGACCCAGTACTTC.

The V call is TRBV4-3, the J call TRBJ2-2; maybe TRBD2 (6 bases). CDR3 length: 15 residues. V was cut by 4 bases and J by 1 base, with 10 bases left in between. The germline V gene encodes CDR1 LGHNA and CDR2 YSLEER. This CDR3 is CASSLWGGNTGELFF. In DNA, the CDR3 is TGCGCCAGCAGCCTTTGGGGAGGGAACACCGGGGAGCTGTTTTTT.

The chain carries TRBV7-9 and TRBJ2-3; 12 bases align to TRBD2. The CDR3 extends over 17 amino acids. With 3 bases clipped from V and 1 base from J, the junction kept 5 bases outside the gene matches. Germline loops: CDR1 SEHNR, CDR2 FQNEAQ (reference sequence). This chain's CDR3 is CASSFWASGRGTDTQYF. CDR3 nucleotides: TGTGCCAGCAGCTTCTGGGCTAGCGGGAGGGGCACAGATACGCAGTATTTT.

V is TRBV19 and J is TRBJ2-5, with D perhaps TRBD1 (6 bases). Trimming removed 2 bases at V and 5 bases at J, with 6 bases between. CDR1 and CDR2 (germline): LNHDA, SQIVND (reference sequence). CDR3 length equals 12 residues. CDR3 nucleotides: TGTGCCAGTAGTATAAGGGGGGAGACCCAGTACTTC. It is translated as CASSIRGETQYF. Full variable domain (outside the CDR3, taken from reference TRBV19 and TRBJ2-5): DGGITQSPKYLFRKEGQNVTLSCEQNLNHDAMYWYRQDPGQGLRLIYYSQIVNDFQKGDIAEGYSVSREKKESFPLTVTSAQKNPTAFYLCASSIRGETQYFGPGTRLLVL.

The rearrangement uses TRBV7-8 and TRBJ2-2, with 12 positions matching TRBD2. Trimming removed 6 bases from V and 6 bases from J; junction bases left unmatched: 2. This CDR3 is built from 14 residues. Germline CDR1 SGHVS, CDR2 FQNEAQ. CDR3 protein: CASRGLAGSGELFF. In DNA form, the CDR3 reads TGTGCCAGCAGGGGACTAGCGGGCTCCGGGGAGCTGTTTTTT.

The chain combines TRBV6-5 with TRBJ2-4; D gene unclear. The germline V gene encodes CDR1 MNHEY and CDR2 SVGAGI. Trimming stripped 6 bases from V and 0 bases from J, with 9 bases between. The CDR3 length is 14 residues. This chain's CDR3 is CASSKKLAKNIQYF. The CDR3 DNA is TGTGCCAGCAGCAAAAAGCTAGCCAAAAACATTCAGTACTTC.

The rearrangement uses TRBV5-4 and TRBJ2-5; weak D call: TRBD1 (5 bases). The J call may be mistaken, given a closer DNA end match to TRBJ2-7. CDR1 is SGHNT and CDR2 is YYREEE in the germline V gene (reference sequence). The CDR3 extends over 14 amino acids. CDR3 loop: CASSLRSGSYEQYF. In nucleotides, the CDR3 is TGTGCCAGCAGCCTACGTTCAGGGTCCTACGAGCAGTACTTC.

As to this clone: An end of the junction does not agree with germline; a read error may underlie this. The CDR3 DNA sequence: TGTGCCACCAGCCAAGGGACAGGGGAGACCGGGGGGCTGTTTTTT. It encodes CATSQGTGETGGLFF. This chain links TRBV15 with TRBJ2-2; 10 bases are shared with TRBD1. This CDR3 has 15 residues. Germline CDR1 and CDR2: LNHNV and YYDKDF (reference sequence).

The J gene is TRBJ1-2, the V gene TRBV27, with D possibly being TRBD1 (6 bases). Germline CDR1 is MNHEY and CDR2 is SMNVEV (reference sequence). Between the trimmed V and J ends, which lost 2 bases and 14 bases, there was a span of 21 bases. CDR3 length equals 14 residues. CDR3 protein: CASSLNPALGQWTF. CDR3 nucleotide sequence: TGTGCCAGCAGTTTAAATCCGGCTCTAGGACAGTGGACCTTC.

This clone was detected once. This chain links TRBV7-3 with TRBJ2-2; a weak D match, TRBD1 (8 bases). The germline gives CDR1 SGHTA, CDR2 FQGTGA. V lost 4 bases, J lost 7 bases, and 13 bases lay in between. The CDR3 is 14 residues long. The CDR3 DNA follows: TGTGCCAGCAGCTCGTACAGGGGGGGCGGGGAGCTGTTTTTT. Amino acid sequence: CASSSYRGGGELFF.

This clone was counted a single time. CDR3 sequence: CASSFLDRMPYEQYF. For the CDR3, the DNA is TGTGCCAGCAGTTTTCTGGACAGAATGCCCTACGAGCAGTACTTC. V usage is TRBV28 and J usage is TRBJ2-5; possibly TRBD1 for D (6 bases). The DNA end favors TRBJ2-7, so the J call may be wrong. CDR1 MDHEN and CDR2 SYDVKM come from the germline V gene. This CDR3 is built from 15 residues.

V is TRBV27 and J is TRBJ2-7, with 7 bases matching TRBD1. After removal of 7 bases from V and 3 bases from J, the junction contained 9 bases not matched to a gene. CDR1 and CDR2 from the germline V gene are MNHEY and SMNVEV (reference sequence). This CDR3 has 14 amino acids. The chain's CDR3 is CASTLAPGGYEQYF. The CDR3 nucleotides read TGTGCCAGCACCCTAGCCCCAGGGGGCTACGAGCAGTACTTC.

V is TRBV19 and J is TRBJ2-7, with 10 bases matching TRBD1. This CDR3 is built from 15 residues. The germline V gene encodes CDR1 LNHDA and CDR2 SQIVND (reference sequence). Unmatched junction bases numbered 5, after V lost 3 bases and J lost 3 bases. The CDR3 loop reads CASSIWTGGIYEQYF. For the CDR3, the DNA is TGTGCCAGTAGTATTTGGACAGGGGGTATCTACGAGCAGTACTTC.

The chain combines TRBV19 with TRBJ2-1, with D perhaps TRBD2 (6 bases). The V and J ends lost 3 bases and 7 bases respectively, with 25 bases between them. The CDR3 runs to 18 residues. Germline loops: CDR1 LNHDA, CDR2 SQIVND (reference sequence). The CDR3 bases are TGTGCCAGTAGTATCCGGGCCCAGAGCAGCGGGTGGGGGAATGAGCAGTTCTTC. Encoded protein: CASSIRAQSSGWGNEQFF.

The rearrangement uses TRBV30 and TRBJ2-3; 7 bases match TRBD1. The V and J ends lost 3 bases and 10 bases, in that order; junction bases with no gene match: 7. The germline gives CDR1 GTSNPN, CDR2 SVGIG (reference sequence). The CDR3 loop spans 12 amino acids. DNA for the CDR3: TGTGCCTGGAGGGGCCAAAGGGGGCCGCAGTATTTT. Translated, it gives CAWRGQRGPQYF.

The chain employs TRBV19 and TRBJ2-1; unclear D gene. CDR1 is LNHDA, CDR2 SQIVND, per germline (reference sequence). The CDR3 contains 14 residues. V was clipped by 3 bases and J by 1 base, with 7 bases between them. The CDR3 DNA reads as TGTGCCAGTAGTATGAAGCCGTCCTACAATGAGCAGTTCTTC. As protein: CASSMKPSYNEQFF.

This clone was found once. The chain carries TRBV7-3 and TRBJ2-7, with 7 bases matching TRBD1. CDR3 size: 15 residues. V shed 5 bases and J 0 bases; nucleotides not matched to a gene: 7. The germline V gene has CDR1 SGHTA and CDR2 FQGTGA. The DNA for the CDR3 is TGTGCCAGCAGCCAAAACAGGGGCTCCTCCTACGAGCAGTACTTC. Translated, it gives CASSQNRGSSYEQYF.

This sequence joins TRBV18 and TRBJ1-4; D may be TRBD1 (6 bases). The CDR3 is made up of 13 amino acids. Trimming stripped 2 bases from V and 5 bases from J, with 6 bases between. CDR1 is KGHSH, CDR2 LQKENI, per germline. CDR3 coding DNA: TGTGCCAGCTCACCAGGGACAAATGAAAAACTGTTTTTT. Translating it yields CASSPGTNEKLFF.

This clone was detected only a few times. The rearrangement uses TRBV2 and TRBJ2-5; D gene uncertain. The CDR3 consists of 13 residues. Trimming took off 3 bases at V and 11 bases at J, with 16 bases between the two ends. Per germline, CDR1 SNHLY and CDR2 FYNNEI. The CDR3 loop reads CASSDTPEVAQYF. The CDR3 bases are TGTGCCAGCAGTGACACCCCAGAGGTGGCGCAGTACTTC. Drawing the rest from reference TRBV2 and TRBJ2-5, the complete variable domain is EPEVTQTPSHQVTQMGQEVILRCVPISNHLYFYWYRQILGQKVEFLVSFYNNEISEKSEIFDDQFSVERPDGSNFTLKIRSTKLEDSAMYFCASSDTPEVAQYFGPGTRLLVL.

The chain uses TRBV7-2 and TRBJ2-3; possibly TRBD2 for D (7 bases). Germline V gene data show CDR1 as SGHTA and CDR2 as FQGNSA. The CDR3 is 15 amino acids. V was shortened by 5 bases and J by 2 bases, with 14 bases between the two germline ends. The CDR3 DNA sequence: TGTGCCAGCAGCGGGGGGGCTAGATTCACAGATACGCAGTATTTT. This encodes CASSGGARFTDTQYF.

The V call is TRBV7-9, the J call TRBJ2-3; 12 nucleotides align to TRBD2. The V gene end was trimmed by 5 bases and the J gene end by 4 bases; junction bases not matched to a gene: 7. This CDR3 contains 16 residues. The V gene's germline CDR1 is SEHNR and CDR2 FQNEAQ (reference sequence). As DNA, the CDR3 is TGTGCCAGCAGCAAGGACAGACTAGCGGGAGCAGATACGCAGTATTTT. The encoded protein is CASSKDRLAGADTQYF.